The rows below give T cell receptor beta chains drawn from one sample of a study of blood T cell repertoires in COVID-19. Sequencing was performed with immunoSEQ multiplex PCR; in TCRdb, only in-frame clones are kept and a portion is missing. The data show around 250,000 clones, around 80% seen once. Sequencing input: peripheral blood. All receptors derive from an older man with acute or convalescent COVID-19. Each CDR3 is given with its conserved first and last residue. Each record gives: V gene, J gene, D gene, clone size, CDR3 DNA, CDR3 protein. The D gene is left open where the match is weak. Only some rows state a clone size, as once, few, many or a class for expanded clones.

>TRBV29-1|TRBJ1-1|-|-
TGCAGCGTTGAATTGTGGGGCCGGGACACTGAAGCTTTCTTT
CSVELWGRDTEAFF
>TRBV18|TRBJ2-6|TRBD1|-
TGTGCCAGCTCACCAGGGACAGGGCCTGGGGCCAACGTCCTGACTTTC
CASSPGTGPGANVLTF
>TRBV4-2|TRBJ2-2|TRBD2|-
TGTGCCAGCAGCCAAGATTGGAGCGGGGGGGGCACCGGGGAGCTGTTTTTT
CASSQDWSGGGTGELFF
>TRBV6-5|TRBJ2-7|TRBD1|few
TGTGCCAGCAGGGTCGACAGGGGTAGCGAGCAGTACTTC
CASRVDRGSEQYF
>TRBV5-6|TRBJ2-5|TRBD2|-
TGTGCCAGCAGCGCAGGACTAGGGGTTACACAAGAGACCCAGTACTTC
CASSAGLGVTQETQYF
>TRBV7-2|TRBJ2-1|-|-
TGTGCCAGCAGCCAGGGGGGATCCCCCTCCTACAATGAGCAGTTCTTC
CASSQGGSPSYNEQFF
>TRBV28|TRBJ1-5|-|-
TGTGCCAGCAGTCGGTCCGGGAGTCCTAATCAGCCCCAGCATTTT
CASSRSGSPNQPQHF
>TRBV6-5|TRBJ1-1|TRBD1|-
TGTGCCAGCGGGAGAGGGACAGGCGGCGCTGAAGCTTTCTTT
CASGRGTGGAEAFF
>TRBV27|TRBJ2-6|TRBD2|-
TGTGCCAGCAGTTCGAAGCGGGAGGAATTGAAGGCTGGGGCCAACGTCCTGACTTTC
CASSSKREELKAGANVLTF
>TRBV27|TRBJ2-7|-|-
TGTGCCAGCAGTTTCCTGGGGGGTCTCTCCTACGAGCAGTACTTC
CASSFLGGLSYEQYF
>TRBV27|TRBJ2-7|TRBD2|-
TGTGCCAGCAGCCGGACTAGCGGAGCCTACGAGCAGTACTTC
CASSRTSGAYEQYF
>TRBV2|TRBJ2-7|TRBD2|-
TGTGCCAGCAGGCTAGCGGAAACCTACGAGCAGTACTTC
CASRLAETYEQYF
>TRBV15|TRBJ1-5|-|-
TGTGCCACCAGCAGAGGCGGGCCTACTAATCAGCCCCAGCATTTT
CATSRGGPTNQPQHF
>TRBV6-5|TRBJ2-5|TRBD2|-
TGTGCCACCCGGACTAGCGGGGCCCAAGAGACCCAGTACTTC
CATRTSGAQETQYF